The 14 T cell receptor beta chains given below trace back to one sample, sequenced in a study of tissue T cells after allogeneic stem cell transplantation. Sequenced by immunoSEQ multiplex PCR; TCRdb stores in-frame clones only, minus some. The data hold 2,800 or so clones, with 60% to 70% observed a single time. Steroid-refractory graft-versus-host disease after allogeneic hematopoietic cell transplant qualified adults for prospective research-autopsy enrollment. Sequencing used duodenal tissue, obtained at autopsy. The receptors derive from a male patient at least 60 years old with steroid-refractory graft-versus-host disease after an allogeneic stem cell transplant. A subset of T cells may come from the graft donor.

Only one count was recorded for this clone. The chain uses TRBV4-2 and TRBJ2-1; 9 positions match TRBD2. Germline CDR1 and CDR2: LGHNA and YNFKEQ. J lost 6 bases, V lost 1 base, and 16 bases had no gene match. This CDR3 has 19 amino acids. CDR3 amino acids: CASSQALGGFGTSSNEQFF. The CDR3 DNA sequence: TGTGCCAGCAGCCAAGCCTTGGGCGGTTTCGGGACTAGCTCCAATGAGCAGTTCTTC.

This clone was detected a few times. V is TRBV6-5 and J is TRBJ2-7; D gene unclear. There are 13 residues in the CDR3. Per the germline V gene, CDR1 is MNHEY and CDR2 is SVGAGI. Trimming stripped 6 bases from V and 0 bases from J, with 9 bases between. CDR3 nucleotide sequence: TGTGCCAGCAGCCAGGTCAACTCCTACGAGCAGTACTTC. It encodes CASSQVNSYEQYF.

The chain has TRBV5-6 and TRBJ2-1, with D tentatively TRBD2 (5 bases). V was clipped by 3 bases and J by 3 bases, with 13 bases between them. The V gene's germline CDR1 is SGHDT and CDR2 YYEEEE. The CDR3 length is 15 residues. CDR3 in DNA: TGTGCCAGCAGCTCTGATGCGGGTTTCTACAATGAGCAGTTCTTC. It yields the protein CASSSDAGFYNEQFF.

The chain combines TRBV4-2 with TRBJ2-1; D is ambiguous. The length of the CDR3 is 14 residues. Trimming left V 1 base short and J 10 bases short, with 14 bases between. CDR1 LGHNA and CDR2 YNFKEQ come from the germline V gene. The CDR3 region is CASSQGKKIGEQFF. CDR3 in DNA: TGTGCCAGCAGCCAAGGAAAGAAGATAGGCGAGCAGTTCTTC.

The chain recombines TRBV3-1 (or the pseudogene TRBV3-2) with TRBJ1-1, with unresolved D. The CDR3 has 15 amino acids. Trimming removed 0 bases from V and 5 bases from J, with 13 bases in between. CDR1 and CDR2 (germline): LGHDT, YNNKEL (reference sequence). CDR3 region: CASSQEAGSGTEAFF. CDR3 nucleotides: TGTGCCAGCAGCCAAGAAGCGGGGTCAGGTACTGAAGCTTTCTTT.

The J gene is TRBJ1-1, the V gene TRBV5-6; D not certain. Germline V CDR1 and CDR2: SGHDT, YYEEEE. Between the trimmed V and J ends, which lost 4 bases and 8 bases, there was a span of 12 bases. The CDR3 has 12 amino acids. Here the CDR3 DNA reads TGTGCCAGCAGCCCCAACCAAGCCGAAGCTTTCTTT. Its protein product is CASSPNQAEAFF.

This clone occurred a few times. The chain employs TRBV7-2 and TRBJ2-2; D may be TRBD1 (6 bases). The CDR3 covers 15 residues. The V gene's germline CDR1 is SGHTA and CDR2 FQGNSA. Trimming shortened V by 2 bases and J by 5 bases, and 12 bases separated the two germline ends. CDR3 nucleotide sequence: TGTGCCAGCAGCTTATTGGGGGCGCGGACCGGGGAGCTGTTTTTT. It is translated as CASSLLGARTGELFF.

V usage is TRBV27 and J usage is TRBJ1-1; 11 nucleotides agree with TRBD1. This CDR3 has 16 amino acids. Germline CDR1 MNHEY, CDR2 SMNVEV (reference sequence). The J segment lost 1 base and the V segment lost 4 bases, leaving 5 bases of the junction unmatched. CDR3 region: CASSSYGTGGNTEAFF. CDR3 DNA sequence: TGTGCCAGCAGTTCCTATGGGACAGGGGGGAACACTGAAGCTTTCTTT.

V gene TRBV7-9 combines with J gene TRBJ2-2; D is possibly TRBD2 (6 bases). Trimming cost V 3 bases and J 7 bases, with 6 bases left between them. The germline gives CDR1 SEHNR, CDR2 FQNEAQ (reference sequence). The CDR3 has 12 amino acids. CDR3 DNA sequence: TGTGCCAGCAGCTTGGAGGGCGGGGAGCTGTTTTTT. Encoded protein: CASSLEGGELFF.

This clone has more than one count but fewer than ten. This chain joins TRBV18 and TRBJ2-5; D could derive from TRBD1 or TRBD2 (5 bases each). CDR1 is KGHSH, CDR2 LQKENI, per germline. The V end lost 6 bases, the J end lost 1 base, and 24 bases lay between the germline ends. CDR3 size: 18 residues. CDR3 nucleotide sequence: TGTGCCAGCTCGCCCGCCCTTGCCTACAGAGGGACCCAAGAGACCCAGTACTTC. It translates to CASSPALAYRGTQETQYF.

The CDR3 DNA follows: TGTGCCAGCAGTGGAAGGGGCAGAGCGGATCGCGGCACTGAAGCTTTCTTT. This encodes CASSGRGRADRGTEAFF. The chain has TRBV2 and TRBJ1-1; maybe TRBD1 (5 bases). Trimming shortened V by 4 bases and J by 4 bases, and 22 bases separated the two germline ends. The germline V gene encodes CDR1 SNHLY and CDR2 FYNNEI. CDR3 length: 17 residues.

The J gene is TRBJ1-2, the V gene TRBV16; 9 nucleotides match TRBD1. The junction had 11 bases not matched to a gene; V was cut back by 3 bases and J by 12 bases. CDR1 is KGHSY, CDR2 FQNENV, per germline. The CDR3 totals 14 residues. The CDR3 loop reads CASSHHDRGTVDTF. CDR3 nucleotides: TGTGCCAGCAGCCATCACGACAGGGGGACTGTTGACACCTTC.

The chain employs TRBV7-8 and TRBJ2-7; 7 positions match TRBD1. V was pared by 1 base and J by 2 bases, with 8 bases of the junction left unmatched. Germline CDR1 is SGHVS and CDR2 is FQNEAQ. The length of the CDR3 is 16 residues. CDR3: CASSLGLWDSTYEQYF. The CDR3, as DNA: TGTGCCAGCAGCTTAGGTCTTTGGGACAGTACCTACGAGCAGTACTTC.

V is TRBV5-8 and J is TRBJ2-2, with a tentative D call TRBD1 (5 bases). Germline V gives CDR1 SGHTS, CDR2 YDEGEE. The ends were cut back, 2 bases at V and 6 bases at J, with 14 bases in the middle. This CDR3 is 15 amino acids long. Written as DNA, the CDR3 is TGTGCCAGCAGCTTTAGACTCAGGGCCCCCGGGGAGCTGTTTTTT. Protein sequence: CASSFRLRAPGELFF. Using reference TRBV5-8 and TRBJ2-2 for the parts outside the CDR3, the full variable domain is EAGVTQSPTHLIKTRGQQATLRCSPISGHTSVYWYQQALGLGLQFLLWYDEGEERNRGNFPPRFSGRQFPNYSSELNVNALELEDSALYLCASSFRLRAPGELFFGEGSRLTVL.